These 10 T cell receptor beta chains were sequenced from one sample in a study of T-cell memory formation after mild COVID-19. TCRdb used MiXCR to reprocess the 5' RACE reads, holding one entry per CDR3 protein. The sample has 390,000 or so distinct CDR3 sequences; about 16% are singletons. The sequencing input was PBMCs or a T cell subset sorted from them (not recorded which). The receptors here all came from a man between 18 and 29 years old who had mild COVID-19 (a few samples of this study predate the infection). Cell type and time point are not known.

This clonotype was seen at least ten times. This sequence joins TRBV7-2 and TRBJ2-4, with D perhaps matching TRBD1 (6 bases). Germline assignment: CDR1 SGHTA and CDR2 FQGNSA. This CDR3 is built from 17 residues. With 6 bases removed from V and 6 bases from J, the gap between germline ends came to 24 bases. The CDR3: CASRGTRTIKGGNIQYF. The CDR3 DNA is TGTGCCAGCAGGGGAACTAGGACGATCAAAGGGGGAAACATTCAGTACTTC.

This clonotype was detected a few times. The J gene is TRBJ2-3, the V gene TRBV27, with D perhaps matching TRBD1 (6 bases). This CDR3 contains 15 residues. Germline CDR1 is MNHEY and CDR2 is SMNVEV (reference sequence). Trimming cost V 6 bases and J 2 bases, with 15 bases left between them. The CDR3 DNA reads TGTGCCAGCAGGGCCAGGGGATCCCCCACAGATACGCAGTATTTT. It is translated as CASRARGSPTDTQYF.

This clonotype was seen a handful of times. V and J are TRBV10-2 and TRBJ1-2; the D is unclear. The germline V gene has CDR1 WSHSY and CDR2 SAAADI. V lost 2 bases, J lost 4 bases, and 11 bases lay in between. This CDR3 is built from 14 residues. The CDR3 DNA is TGCGCCAGCAGTGAGGGGCGGACTTTCTATGGCTACACCTTC. Translated, it gives CASSEGRTFYGYTF.

This clonotype was recorded a few times. CDR3 residues: CASSIDRGGYEQYF. CDR3 DNA: TGTGCCAGCAGCATTGACAGGGGGGGATACGAGCAGTACTTC. V gene TRBV5-4 combines with J gene TRBJ2-7; 9 bases agree with TRBD1. Per the germline V gene, CDR1 is SGHNT and CDR2 is YYREEE (reference sequence). CDR3 size: 14 residues. Trimming removed 4 bases from V and 4 bases from J; junction bases left unmatched: 6.

This chain connects TRBV3-1 to TRBJ2-2; 7 bases line up with TRBD1. The length of the CDR3 is 14 residues. The V gene's germline CDR1 is LGHDT and CDR2 YNNKEL (reference sequence). Trimming took 4 bases from V and 5 from J; bases not matched to a gene: 4. CDR3 in amino acids: CASSLAQGTGELFF. CDR3 nucleotide sequence: TGTGCCAGCAGCCTAGCACAGGGGACCGGGGAGCTGTTTTTT.

The chain couples TRBV27 to TRBJ1-1, with 8 bases matching TRBD1. The CDR3 contains 13 residues. CDR1 is MNHEY, CDR2 SMNVEV, per germline (reference sequence). With 6 bases clipped from V and 9 bases from J, the junction kept 9 bases outside the gene matches. Here the CDR3 DNA reads TGTGCCAGCAGCCTTCCGGGACAGGATAAAGCTTTCTTT. Amino acids: CASSLPGQDKAFF.

This clonotype was detected ten times or more. V is TRBV5-6 and J is TRBJ2-7; 7 nucleotides match TRBD1. After removal of 4 bases from V and 7 bases from J, the junction contained 5 bases not matched to a gene. Germline V gene data show CDR1 as SGHDT and CDR2 as YYEEEE. The CDR3 runs 12 residues. CDR3 sequence: CASSRTGREQYV. The DNA for the CDR3 is TGTGCCAGCAGCCGGACAGGTAGAGAGCAGTACGTC.

In its sample, this clonotype was seen a few times. The rearrangement links TRBV7-9 to TRBJ2-1; D ambiguous. Germline V gives CDR1 SEHNR, CDR2 FQNEAQ (reference sequence). The CDR3 consists of 14 residues. V shed 1 base and J shed 5 bases, with 9 bases lying between them. DNA for the CDR3: TGTGCCAGCAGCTTAGAGTGGGCAGACAATGAGCAGTTCTTC. This gives the protein CASSLEWADNEQFF.

The rearrangement links TRBV7-9 to TRBJ2-2; D ambiguous. The CDR3 has 15 residues. V was shortened by 1 base and J by 4 bases, with 10 bases between the two germline ends. Germline V gene lookup returns CDR1 SEHNR and CDR2 FQNEAQ (reference sequence). The CDR3 spells CASSLVVALTGELFF. The CDR3 nucleotides are TGTGCCAGCAGCTTAGTAGTGGCTCTCACCGGGGAGCTGTTTTTT.

This clonotype was counted between two and nine times. The CDR3 region is CASSFRTGGATEAFF. The CDR3 region has the DNA TGTGCCAGCAGCTTCCGGACAGGGGGAGCCACTGAAGCTTTCTTT. The chain couples TRBV5-6 to TRBJ1-1; TRBD1 matches 10 bases. The V gene end was trimmed by 2 bases and the J gene end by 4 bases; junction bases not matched to a gene: 5. The germline V gene has CDR1 SGHDT and CDR2 YYEEEE. CDR3 length: 15 amino acids.